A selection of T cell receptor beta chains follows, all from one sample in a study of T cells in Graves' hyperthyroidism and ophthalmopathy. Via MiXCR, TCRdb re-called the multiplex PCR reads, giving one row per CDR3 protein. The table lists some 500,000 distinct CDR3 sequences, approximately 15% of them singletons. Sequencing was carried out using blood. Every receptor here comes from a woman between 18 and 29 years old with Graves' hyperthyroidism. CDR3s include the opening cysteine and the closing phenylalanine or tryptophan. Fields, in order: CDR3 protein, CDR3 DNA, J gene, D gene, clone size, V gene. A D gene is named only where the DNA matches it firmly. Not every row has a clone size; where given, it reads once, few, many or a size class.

CDR3 protein: CASSLEWAGNEQFF
CDR3 DNA: TGTGCCAGCAGCTTAGAGTGGGCGGGCAATGAGCAGTTCTTC
J gene: TRBJ2-1
D gene: -
clone size: many
V gene: TRBV7-2

CDR3 protein: CASSLVEDGYTF
CDR3 DNA: TGTGCCAGCAGCTTGGTGGAGGATGGCTACACCTTC
J gene: TRBJ1-2
D gene: -
clone size: many
V gene: TRBV5-4

CDR3 protein: CASTREGTDGYTF
CDR3 DNA: TGTGCCAGCACCCGGGAGGGAACGGATGGCTACACCTTC
J gene: TRBJ1-2
D gene: -
clone size: many
V gene: TRBV12-3/TRBV12-4

CDR3 protein: CASSVGAAGAENEQFF
CDR3 DNA: TGTGCCAGCAGCGTAGGGGCGGCAGGGGCGGAAAATGAGCAGTTCTTC
J gene: TRBJ2-1
D gene: -
clone size: few
V gene: TRBV9

CDR3 protein: CASSVDPGANVLTF
CDR3 DNA: TGTGCCAGCAGCGTAGACCCTGGGGCCAACGTCCTGACTTTC
J gene: TRBJ2-6
D gene: -
clone size: -
V gene: TRBV9

CDR3 protein: CATSNRDRGGETQYF
CDR3 DNA: TGTGCCACCAGCAACCGGGACAGGGGAGGAGAGACCCAGTACTTC
J gene: TRBJ2-5
D gene: TRBD1
clone size: few
V gene: TRBV15

CDR3 protein: CASSPRQGANTGELFF
CDR3 DNA: TGCGCCAGCAGCCCTCGACAGGGGGCGAACACCGGGGAGCTGTTTTTT
J gene: TRBJ2-2
D gene: TRBD1
clone size: -
V gene: TRBV4-1

CDR3 protein: CASSPRRVGTEAFF
CDR3 DNA: TGTGCCAGCAGCCCCCGGAGGGTCGGCACTGAAGCTTTCTTT
J gene: TRBJ1-1
D gene: -
clone size: many
V gene: TRBV11-3

CDR3 protein: CASREGTGLFGTEAFF
CDR3 DNA: TGTGCCAGCAGAGAGGGGACAGGGTTGTTCGGCACTGAAGCTTTCTTT
J gene: TRBJ1-1
D gene: TRBD1
clone size: many
V gene: TRBV6-1

CDR3 protein: CASSLAPVNEQFF
CDR3 DNA: TGTGCCAGCAGCTTAGCTCCCGTTAATGAGCAGTTCTTC
J gene: TRBJ2-1
D gene: -
clone size: -
V gene: TRBV7-3

CDR3 protein: CASSLGLSGSTEQFF
CDR3 DNA: TGTGCCAGCAGCTTGGGGTTGAGCGGGAGTACTGAGCAGTTCTTC
J gene: TRBJ2-1
D gene: TRBD2
clone size: few
V gene: TRBV7-3

CDR3 protein: CSVSEGNEQFF
CDR3 DNA: TGCAGCGTGTCAGAAGGCAATGAGCAGTTCTTC
J gene: TRBJ2-1
D gene: -
clone size: -
V gene: TRBV29-1

CDR3 protein: CASSVVTEQFF
CDR3 DNA: TGTGCCAGTAGTGTAGTCACTGAGCAGTTCTTC
J gene: TRBJ2-1
D gene: -
clone size: many
V gene: TRBV19

CDR3 protein: CSADTGGPSEQFF
CDR3 DNA: TGCAGCGCTGATACGGGAGGGCCCAGTGAGCAGTTCTTC
J gene: TRBJ2-1
D gene: TRBD2
clone size: few
V gene: TRBV29-1

CDR3 protein: CASSSWGIDYEQYF
CDR3 DNA: TGTGCCAGCAGTTCCTGGGGGATAGACTACGAGCAGTACTTC
J gene: TRBJ2-7
D gene: -
clone size: many
V gene: TRBV12-3/TRBV12-4

CDR3 protein: CATSAQGRGTEAFF
CDR3 DNA: TGTGCCACCAGTGCACAGGGAAGGGGCACTGAAGCTTTCTTT
J gene: TRBJ1-1
D gene: -
clone size: many
V gene: TRBV24-1

CDR3 protein: CACRMPGNEKLFF
CDR3 DNA: TGTGCCTGCCGAATGCCAGGGAACGAAAAACTGTTTTTT
J gene: TRBJ1-4
D gene: -
clone size: -
V gene: TRBV27

CDR3 protein: CASSQVSGAEQPQHF
CDR3 DNA: TGCGCCAGCAGCCAAGTCTCGGGGGCGGAACAGCCCCAGCATTTT
J gene: TRBJ1-5
D gene: -
clone size: few
V gene: TRBV4-1

CDR3 protein: CASSLSDPLDTQYF
CDR3 DNA: TGTGCCAGCAGCTTAAGTGACCCCCTCGATACGCAGTATTTT
J gene: TRBJ2-3
D gene: -
clone size: many
V gene: TRBV7-9